The present TCR beta chain was sequenced within a study of blood T cell repertoires in COVID-19. Whole-study context: Italy, Spain and the United States were the sources of the convalescent and acute COVID-19 samples. T cells, B-cell-depleted T cells, or PBMCs provided the cDNA or gDNA that served as material.

In its sample, this clone was seen once. Profiling relied on immunoSEQ multiplex PCR, and the TCRdb table lists in-frame clones only, not all of them. The repertoire includes about 110,000 clones, over 75% of them detected once, and about a third sits in the top ten. CDR1 LNHNV and CDR2 YYDKDF come from the germline V gene (reference sequence). The ends were cut back, 0 bases at V and 9 bases at J, with 12 bases in the middle. CDR3 size: 13 residues. Sequenced: peripheral blood. This sequence joins TRBV15 and TRBJ2-7; possibly TRBD1 for D (5 bases). This receptor was taken from an elderly woman with acute or convalescent COVID-19. The CDR3 nucleotides read TGTGCCACCAGCAGAGATTCATGGGGCGGGCAGTACTTC. Protein: CATSRDSWGGQYF. The variable domain in full, with the rest retrieved from reference TRBV15 and TRBJ2-7, is DAMVIQNPRYQVTQFGKPVTLSCSQTLNHNVMYWYQQKSSQAPKLLFHYYDKDFNNEADTPDNFQSRRPNTSFCFLDIRSPGLGDTAMYLCATSRDSWGGQYFGPGTRLTVT.